The 3 T cell receptor beta chains below all came from one sample that was sequenced in a study of blood T cell repertoires in COVID-19. Using immunoSEQ multiplex PCR, the repertoire was profiled, and TCRdb retains in-frame clones only, with some absent. The data contain 55,000 to 85,000 clones, 90% of them singletons. The sequenced sample consisted of peripheral blood. Receptor source: a young woman with acute or convalescent COVID-19.

The V and J genes are TRBV6-5 and TRBJ1-5; the match to TRBD1 covers 11 bases. The CDR3 runs to 15 residues. Looked up from germline, CDR1 is MNHEY and CDR2 is SVGAGI. Trimming cost V 7 bases and J 7 bases; bases outside gene matches: 9. CDR3 sequence reads: CASKGQGAVGQPQHF. For the CDR3, the DNA is TGTGCCAGCAAAGGACAGGGGGCGGTTGGGCAGCCCCAGCATTTT.

This sequence joins TRBV12-3 or TRBV12-4 and TRBJ2-1, with 8 bases that match TRBD2. The CDR3 length is 13 residues. The V segment lost 3 bases and the J segment 7 bases; nucleotides outside the gene matches: 2. CDR3 DNA: TGTGCCAGCAGTTTCGGGAGGGCTAATGAGCAGTTCTTC. Its translation is CASSFGRANEQFF.

CDR3 sequence (DNA): TGCGCCAGCAGCTTGACGACAGTGAACACTGAAGCTTTCTTT. The encoded protein is CASSLTTVNTEAFF. The chain recombines TRBV5-1 with TRBJ1-1, with D possibly matching TRBD1 (5 bases). The germline V gene has CDR1 SGHRS and CDR2 YFSETQ. The V gene lost 1 base and the J gene lost 0 bases, with 7 bases spanning the gap. The CDR3 consists of 14 residues.